This is a list of T cell receptor beta chains from one sample in a study of blood T cell repertoires in COVID-19. Here immunoSEQ multiplex PCR was the method, and the copy in TCRdb shows in-frame clones only, minus some. The repertoire has approximately 92,000 clones, 82% of them found once; the top ten carry approximately 20%. Sequencing used peripheral blood. These receptors came from a man older than 75 with acute or convalescent COVID-19. The conserved cysteine and the conserved F or W are not part of the CDR3 here.

ASSHFPGSYGYT,TRBV6-2/TRBV6-3,TRBJ1-2
ASSQQSGSYSPLH,TRBV14,TRBJ1-6
ASSLGTTDTQY,TRBV12-3/TRBV12-4,TRBJ2-3
ASSNSRDSSYEQY,TRBV5-1,TRBJ2-7
ASSLEGGGNQPQH,TRBV5-1,TRBJ1-5
ASSLALAGGGEQY,TRBV7-2,TRBJ2-7
ASSQELTANYGYT,TRBV4-3,TRBJ1-2
ASGRLAGIETQY,TRBV7-2,TRBJ2-5
ASSRGQGSNQPQH,TRBV7-8,TRBJ1-5
ASSPRQALSHEQY,TRBV7-9,TRBJ2-7
ASTSGGGSLTDTQY,TRBV28,TRBJ2-3
ASRHLAHGETQY,TRBV7-2,TRBJ2-5
ASRLRTGGAREKLF,TRBV27,TRBJ1-4
ASSLYRTGTSGRNEQF,TRBV19,TRBJ2-1
ASSEGVAGGNEQF,TRBV10-1,TRBJ2-1
ASSRERGTEAF,TRBV27,TRBJ1-1
ASSPTGTGNEKLF,TRBV18,TRBJ1-4
AVRGGYNEQF,TRBV6-5,TRBJ2-1
ASMGQEIYEQY,TRBV25-1,TRBJ2-7
ASSLAGANTEAF,TRBV7-2,TRBJ1-1
ASSEGTGILTMGYT,TRBV2,TRBJ1-2
ASTLSGANVLT,TRBV27,TRBJ2-6
ASNRRAGLNEQF,TRBV14,TRBJ2-1
ASSKFPAVEGESPLH,TRBV7-9,TRBJ1-6
ASSVQGEYEQY,TRBV5-1,TRBJ2-7
ASSHVAGLLPNYGYT,TRBV3-1/TRBV3-2,TRBJ1-2
ASSRQGNTGELF,TRBV2,TRBJ2-2
ASTKLAGDTGELF,TRBV2,TRBJ2-2
ASSLGSGNQPQH,TRBV7-6,TRBJ1-5